These T cell receptor beta chains were read from a single sample in a study of tumor-infiltrating lymphocytes in primary liver carcinoma. MiXCR, applied by TCRdb to the multiplex PCR reads, yields one record per CDR3 protein. The data contain roughly 80,000 distinct CDR3 sequences, approximately 70% of them singletons. Specimen: liver tumor tissue from sampling region 1. These receptor sequences come from a man aged 35 to 55 with primary liver carcinoma and hepatitis B virus infection. The CDR3 runs from the conserved cysteine through the conserved F or W. A D gene is named only where the DNA matches it firmly. Not every row has a clone size; where given, it reads once, few, many or a size class.

v_call: TRBV6-2/TRBV6-3
clone_size: NA
j_call: TRBJ2-7
d_call: NA
cdr3_nt: TGTGCCAGCACAGGGACTTATTCCTACAAGCAGTACTTC
cdr3_aa: CASTGTYSYKQYF

v_call: TRBV5-1
clone_size: NA
j_call: TRBJ2-7
d_call: TRBD2
cdr3_nt: TGCGCCAGCAGTGGGAGGGCCTCCTACGAGCAGTACTTC
cdr3_aa: CASSGRASYEQYF

v_call: TRBV11-2
clone_size: NA
j_call: TRBJ2-5
d_call: TRBD2
cdr3_nt: TGTGCCAACAGTTTAGATGCCCCGAACCCACTGGCGGGAGGTCGAGAGACCCAGTACTTC
cdr3_aa: CANSLDAPNPLAGGRETQYF

v_call: TRBV29-1
clone_size: NA
j_call: TRBJ2-1
d_call: NA
cdr3_nt: TGCGGCGCTCTGAGGGGGTCAGGGAACAATGAGCAGTTCTTC
cdr3_aa: CGALRGSGNNEQFF

v_call: TRBV28
clone_size: many
j_call: TRBJ2-7
d_call: NA
cdr3_nt: TGTGCCAGCAGCCGGGACAACCTCAGCGAGCAGTACTTC
cdr3_aa: CASSRDNLSEQYF

v_call: TRBV4-1
clone_size: NA
j_call: TRBJ2-1
d_call: NA
cdr3_nt: TGCGCCAGCAGCCTAGAAGCGGGAGTACAGGGGAGGAATGAGCAGTCCTTC
cdr3_aa: CASSLEAGVQGRNEQSF

v_call: TRBV28
clone_size: many
j_call: TRBJ2-7
d_call: NA
cdr3_nt: TGTGCCAGCAGTTTAGGGACCCAATACGAGCAGTACTTC
cdr3_aa: CASSLGTQYEQYF

v_call: TRBV11-2
clone_size: NA
j_call: TRBJ1-5
d_call: NA
cdr3_nt: TGTGCCAGCAGCACCGGACGGGTCCCCCAGCCCCAGCATTTT
cdr3_aa: CASSTGRVPQPQHF

v_call: TRBV7-9
clone_size: NA
j_call: TRBJ2-5
d_call: TRBD1
cdr3_nt: TGTGCCAGCATCTTACAGCAACAGGGGTCTGAGACCCAGTACTTC
cdr3_aa: CASILQQQGSETQYF

v_call: TRBV6-1
clone_size: NA
j_call: TRBJ1-6
d_call: NA
cdr3_nt: TGTGCCAGTTGTGAACAGGGTCGGGATTCACCCCTCCACTTT
cdr3_aa: CASCEQGRDSPLHF

v_call: TRBV7-9
clone_size: many
j_call: TRBJ1-1
d_call: TRBD1
cdr3_nt: TGTGCCAGCAGCCGACAGGGGGCCGGTGAAGCTTTCTTT
cdr3_aa: CASSRQGAGEAFF

v_call: TRBV7-8
clone_size: NA
j_call: TRBJ2-5
d_call: NA
cdr3_nt: TGTGCCAGTAGCCTAACCCTGACAGGTAGAGGGGAGACCCGGTACTTC
cdr3_aa: CASSLTLTGRGETRYF

v_call: TRBV5-6
clone_size: NA
j_call: TRBJ2-3
d_call: TRBD2
cdr3_nt: TGTGCCAGTAAGACTAGCGGGAGAACAGATACGCAGTATTTT
cdr3_aa: CASKTSGRTDTQYF

v_call: TRBV12-3/TRBV12-4
clone_size: NA
j_call: TRBJ2-1
d_call: NA
cdr3_nt: TGTGCCAGCAGTTGTCAGAATGAGCAGTTCTTT
cdr3_aa: CASSCQNEQFF

v_call: TRBV5-5
clone_size: NA
j_call: TRBJ2-3
d_call: TRBD2
cdr3_nt: TGTTTCAGCAGCTCGCTCCTAGCGGCCAGCACAGATACGCAGTATTTT
cdr3_aa: CFSSSLLAASTDTQYF

v_call: TRBV2
clone_size: NA
j_call: TRBJ2-7
d_call: NA
cdr3_nt: TGTGCCAGCAGTCCGGGGGGGACAGTGTTCCCCTACGAGCAGCACTTC
cdr3_aa: CASSPGGTVFPYEQHF

v_call: TRBV12-3/TRBV12-4
clone_size: NA
j_call: TRBJ1-4
d_call: NA
cdr3_nt: TGTGCCAGCAGTTTCTGGGAGGGCGGCGAAAAACTGTTTTTT
cdr3_aa: CASSFWEGGEKLFF

v_call: TRBV7-8
clone_size: medium-sized
j_call: TRBJ2-3
d_call: NA
cdr3_nt: TGTGCCAGCAGCTTAGGACTAGGCACAGATACGCAGTATTTT
cdr3_aa: CASSLGLGTDTQYF

v_call: TRBV2
clone_size: NA
j_call: TRBJ2-7
d_call: TRBD2
cdr3_nt: TGTGCCAGCAGTGAAGCAGAAGGGCGGGAGGGATTC
cdr3_aa: CASSEAEGREGF

v_call: TRBV6-1
clone_size: NA
j_call: TRBJ1-5
d_call: TRBD1
cdr3_nt: TGTGCCTTCAGCCGACAGGGAGGGCAGCCCCAGCATTTT
cdr3_aa: CAFSRQGGQPQHF

v_call: TRBV6-5
clone_size: once
j_call: TRBJ1-6
d_call: NA
cdr3_nt: TGTGCCAGCAGAGAGAGTGTGAGGGCATCGTATATTTCACCCCTCCACTTT
cdr3_aa: CASRESVRASYISPLHF

v_call: TRBV29-1
clone_size: NA
j_call: TRBJ2-1
d_call: NA
cdr3_nt: TGCAGTGCAGGGGCTGCGGGTGAGCAGTTCTTC
cdr3_aa: CSAGAAGEQFF

v_call: TRBV10-2
clone_size: once
j_call: TRBJ2-3
d_call: NA
cdr3_nt: TGCGCCAACAAGGTCGGGCCTGCTAGCACAGATACACAGTATTTT
cdr3_aa: CANKVGPASTDTQYF

v_call: TRBV6-1
clone_size: NA
j_call: TRBJ2-1
d_call: TRBD1
cdr3_nt: TGTGCCAGCAGTGAAGTGCAGGGGGCCTACAATGAACAGTTCTTC
cdr3_aa: CASSEVQGAYNEQFF

v_call: TRBV11-2
clone_size: NA
j_call: TRBJ1-3
d_call: TRBD1
cdr3_nt: TGTGCCACCATCATCGGACAGGGTAGTCCTGGAAACACCATATATTTT
cdr3_aa: CATIIGQGSPGNTIYF

v_call: TRBV11-2
clone_size: NA
j_call: TRBJ2-2
d_call: TRBD2
cdr3_nt: TGTACCGGCAGCACGGGACTAGCGGTCTCCCCGGCCGGGGAGCTGTTTTTT
cdr3_aa: CTGSTGLAVSPAGELFF

v_call: TRBV11-2
clone_size: NA
j_call: TRBJ2-3
d_call: TRBD1
cdr3_nt: TGTGCCAGCAGATCCCGGACAGGGGTCATGGATACGCAGTATTTT
cdr3_aa: CASRSRTGVMDTQYF

v_call: TRBV5-4
clone_size: once
j_call: TRBJ2-5
d_call: TRBD2
cdr3_nt: TGTACCAGCAGCCCGGGGGGAACGGCAGAGACCCAGTATTTC
cdr3_aa: CTSSPGGTAETQYF

v_call: TRBV11-2
clone_size: NA
j_call: TRBJ2-5
d_call: NA
cdr3_nt: TGTGCCAGCAGCTTGTGGGGCACGCAAGAGACCCAGTACTTC
cdr3_aa: CASSLWGTQETQYF

v_call: TRBV11-2
clone_size: medium-sized
j_call: TRBJ2-3
d_call: NA
cdr3_nt: TGTGCCAGCAGCTTAGGAAGGAGTGATACGCAGTATTTT
cdr3_aa: CASSLGRSDTQYF

v_call: TRBV10-3
clone_size: NA
j_call: TRBJ1-1
d_call: TRBD1
cdr3_nt: TGTGCCATCGGTAATGACAGGGCCACTGAAGCTTTCTTT
cdr3_aa: CAIGNDRATEAFF

v_call: TRBV11-2
clone_size: NA
j_call: TRBJ2-7
d_call: NA
cdr3_nt: TGTGCCAACAGCTTACCGGGACATGGACTTTACGAGCAGTACTTC
cdr3_aa: CANSLPGHGLYEQYF

v_call: TRBV6-5
clone_size: few
j_call: TRBJ2-1
d_call: NA
cdr3_nt: TGTGCCAGCAGTTACTCAAGGGCTATCGGCTACAATGAGCAGTTCTTC
cdr3_aa: CASSYSRAIGYNEQFF

v_call: TRBV5-5
clone_size: NA
j_call: TRBJ2-5
d_call: NA
cdr3_nt: TGCGCCAGCAGCACAGGCCAAGAGACCCAGTACTTC
cdr3_aa: CASSTGQETQYF

v_call: TRBV25-1
clone_size: NA
j_call: TRBJ1-6
d_call: NA
cdr3_nt: TGTGCCAGCAGTGATGCGGGGGGGTCTAATTCGCTCCTCCACTTT
cdr3_aa: CASSDAGGSNSLLHF

v_call: TRBV6-6
clone_size: NA
j_call: TRBJ2-7
d_call: NA
cdr3_nt: TGTGCCAGCATGTGGGAACAGTCCTACGATCAGTATTTC
cdr3_aa: CASMWEQSYDQYF

v_call: TRBV20-1
clone_size: NA
j_call: TRBJ2-1
d_call: TRBD2
cdr3_nt: TGCAGTGCTCCTCGGACTAGCGGGGACTACTATGAGCAGTTCTTC
cdr3_aa: CSAPRTSGDYYEQFF

v_call: TRBV30
clone_size: NA
j_call: TRBJ2-5
d_call: NA
cdr3_nt: TGTGCCTGGAATACGGGTGTGGAGACCCGGTACTTC
cdr3_aa: CAWNTGVETRYF

v_call: TRBV4-1
clone_size: NA
j_call: TRBJ2-2
d_call: TRBD2
cdr3_nt: TGCGTCAGCAACCAATCTAGCGGGAACACCGGGGAGCTGTTTTTT
cdr3_aa: CVSNQSSGNTGELFF

v_call: TRBV4-2
clone_size: NA
j_call: TRBJ1-1
d_call: NA
cdr3_nt: TGTGCCAGCAGCCAAGGGAAGGGGCCTGAAGCTTTCTTT
cdr3_aa: CASSQGKGPEAFF

v_call: TRBV4-2
clone_size: NA
j_call: TRBJ2-1
d_call: TRBD2
cdr3_nt: TGTGTCAGCAACCCCCTGACGGGAGGAGACAATGAGCAGTTCTTC
cdr3_aa: CVSNPLTGGDNEQFF

v_call: TRBV30
clone_size: NA
j_call: TRBJ2-2
d_call: NA
cdr3_nt: TGTGCCTGTCTGGAGCTCAGTAGCGCCGGGGAGCTGTTTTTT
cdr3_aa: CACLELSSAGELFF